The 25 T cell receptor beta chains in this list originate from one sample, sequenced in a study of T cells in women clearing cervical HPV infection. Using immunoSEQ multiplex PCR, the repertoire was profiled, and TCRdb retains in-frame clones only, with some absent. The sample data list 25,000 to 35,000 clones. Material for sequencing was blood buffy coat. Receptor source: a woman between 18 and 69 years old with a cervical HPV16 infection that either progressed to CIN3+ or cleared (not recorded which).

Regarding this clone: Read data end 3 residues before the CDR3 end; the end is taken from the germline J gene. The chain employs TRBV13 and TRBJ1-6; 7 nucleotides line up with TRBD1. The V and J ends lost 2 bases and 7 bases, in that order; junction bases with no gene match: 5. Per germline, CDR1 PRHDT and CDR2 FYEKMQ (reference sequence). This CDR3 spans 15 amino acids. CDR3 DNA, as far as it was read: TGTGCCAGCAGCTTACGGGACAGTAGGAATTCACCC. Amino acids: CASSLRDSRNSP. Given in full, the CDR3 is CASSLRDSRNSPLHF.

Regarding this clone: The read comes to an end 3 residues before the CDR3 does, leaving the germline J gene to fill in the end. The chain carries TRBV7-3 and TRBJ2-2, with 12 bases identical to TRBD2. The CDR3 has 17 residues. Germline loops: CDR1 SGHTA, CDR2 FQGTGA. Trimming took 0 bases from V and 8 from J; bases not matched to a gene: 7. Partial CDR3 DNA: TGTGCCAGCAGCTTAACGATGACTAGCGGGAGTAGAGGGGAG. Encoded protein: CASSLTMTSGSRGE. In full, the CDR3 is CASSLTMTSGSRGELFF.

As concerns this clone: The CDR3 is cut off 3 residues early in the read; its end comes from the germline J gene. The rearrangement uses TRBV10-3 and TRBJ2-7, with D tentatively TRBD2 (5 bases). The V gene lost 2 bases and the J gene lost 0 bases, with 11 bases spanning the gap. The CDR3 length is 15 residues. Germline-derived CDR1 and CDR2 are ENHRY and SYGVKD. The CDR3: CAISELERASYEQYF. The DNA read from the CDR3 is TGTGCCATCAGTGAGCTGGAGAGGGCCTCCTACGAG.

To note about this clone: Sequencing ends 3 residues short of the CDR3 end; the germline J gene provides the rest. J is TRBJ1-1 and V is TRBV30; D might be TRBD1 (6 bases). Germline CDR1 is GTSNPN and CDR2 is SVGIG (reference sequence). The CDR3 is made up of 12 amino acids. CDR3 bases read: TGTGCCTGGACCTCCCCGGGGACAGAA. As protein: CAWTSPGTE. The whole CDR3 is CAWTSPGTEAFF.

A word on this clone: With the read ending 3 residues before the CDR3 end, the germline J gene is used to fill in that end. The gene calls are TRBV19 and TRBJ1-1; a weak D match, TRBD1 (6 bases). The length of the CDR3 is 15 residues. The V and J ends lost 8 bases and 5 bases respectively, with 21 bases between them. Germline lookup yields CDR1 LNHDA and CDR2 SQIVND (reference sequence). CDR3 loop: CASAPDRSRRTEAFF. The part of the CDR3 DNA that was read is TGTGCCAGTGCCCCTGACAGGTCCCGGAGGACTGAA.

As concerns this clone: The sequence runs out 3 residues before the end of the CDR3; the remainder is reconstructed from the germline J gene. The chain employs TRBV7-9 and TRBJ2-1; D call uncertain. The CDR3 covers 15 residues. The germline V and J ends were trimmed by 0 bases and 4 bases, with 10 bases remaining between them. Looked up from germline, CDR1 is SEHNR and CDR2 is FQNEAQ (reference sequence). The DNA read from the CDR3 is TGTGCCAGCAGCTTAGCGCAAGTCAGTTACAATGAG. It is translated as CASSLAQVSYNE. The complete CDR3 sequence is CASSLAQVSYNEQFF.

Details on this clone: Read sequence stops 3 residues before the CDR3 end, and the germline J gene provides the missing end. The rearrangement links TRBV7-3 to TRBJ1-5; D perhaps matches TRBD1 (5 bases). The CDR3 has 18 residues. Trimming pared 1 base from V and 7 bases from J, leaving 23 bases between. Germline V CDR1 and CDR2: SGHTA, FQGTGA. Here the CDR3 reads CASSLRGLIRASYQPQHF. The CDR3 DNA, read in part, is TGTGCCAGCAGCTTAAGGGGTCTAATCAGGGCAAGTTACCAGCCC. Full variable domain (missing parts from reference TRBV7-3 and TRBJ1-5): GAGVSQTPSNKVTEKGKYVELRCDPISGHTALYWYRQSLGQGPEFLIYFQGTGAADDSGLPNDRFFAVRPEGSVSTLKIQRTERGDSAVYLCASSLRGLIRASYQPQHFGDGTRLSIL.

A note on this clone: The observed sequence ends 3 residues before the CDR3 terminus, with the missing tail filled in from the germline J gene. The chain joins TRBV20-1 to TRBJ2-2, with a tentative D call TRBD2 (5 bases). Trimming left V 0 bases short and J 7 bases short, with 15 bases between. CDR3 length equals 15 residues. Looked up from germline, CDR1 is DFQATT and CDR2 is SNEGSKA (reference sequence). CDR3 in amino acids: CSARDRGIANGELFF. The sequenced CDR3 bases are TGCAGTGCTAGAGATCGGGGAATAGCCAACGGGGAG.

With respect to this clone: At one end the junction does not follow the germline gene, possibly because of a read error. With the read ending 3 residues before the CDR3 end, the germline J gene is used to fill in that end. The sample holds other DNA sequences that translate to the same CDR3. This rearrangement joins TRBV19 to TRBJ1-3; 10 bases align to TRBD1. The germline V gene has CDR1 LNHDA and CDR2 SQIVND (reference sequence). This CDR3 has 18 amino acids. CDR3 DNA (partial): TGTGCCAGTAGTATAGTGAGGACAGGGGGGACGTCTGGAAACACG. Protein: CASSIVRTGGTSGNT. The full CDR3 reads CASSIVRTGGTSGNTIYF. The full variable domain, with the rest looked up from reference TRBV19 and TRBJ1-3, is DGGITQSPKYLFRKEGQNVTLSCEQNLNHDAMYWYRQDPGQGLRLIYYSQIVNDFQKGDIAEGYSVSREKKESFPLTVTSAQKNPTAFYLCASSIVRTGGTSGNTIYFGEGSWLTVV.

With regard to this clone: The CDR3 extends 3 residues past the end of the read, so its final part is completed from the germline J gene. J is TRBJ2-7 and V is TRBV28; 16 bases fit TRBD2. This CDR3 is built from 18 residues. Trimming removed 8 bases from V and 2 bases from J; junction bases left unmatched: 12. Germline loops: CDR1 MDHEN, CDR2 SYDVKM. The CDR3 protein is CASATPGLAGGPAYEQYF. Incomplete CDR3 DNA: TGTGCCAGCGCCACCCCGGGACTAGCGGGAGGGCCCGCCTACGAG.

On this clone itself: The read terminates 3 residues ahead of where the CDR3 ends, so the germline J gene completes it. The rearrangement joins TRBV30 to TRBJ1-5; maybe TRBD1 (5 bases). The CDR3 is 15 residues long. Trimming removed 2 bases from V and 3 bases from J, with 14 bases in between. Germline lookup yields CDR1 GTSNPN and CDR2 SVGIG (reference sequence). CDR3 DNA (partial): TGTGCCTGGAGTCCGTCCGACAGAAACAATCAGCCC. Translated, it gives CAWSPSDRNNQP. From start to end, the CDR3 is CAWSPSDRNNQPQHF.

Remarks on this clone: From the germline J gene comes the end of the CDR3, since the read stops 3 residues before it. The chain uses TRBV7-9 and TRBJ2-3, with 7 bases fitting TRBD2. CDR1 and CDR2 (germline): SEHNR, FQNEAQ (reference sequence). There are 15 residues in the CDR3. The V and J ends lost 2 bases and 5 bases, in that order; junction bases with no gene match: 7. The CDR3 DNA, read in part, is TGTGCCAGCAGCTTATGGTTAGCGGGTGGAGATACG. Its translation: CASSLWLAGGDT. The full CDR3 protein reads CASSLWLAGGDTQYF.

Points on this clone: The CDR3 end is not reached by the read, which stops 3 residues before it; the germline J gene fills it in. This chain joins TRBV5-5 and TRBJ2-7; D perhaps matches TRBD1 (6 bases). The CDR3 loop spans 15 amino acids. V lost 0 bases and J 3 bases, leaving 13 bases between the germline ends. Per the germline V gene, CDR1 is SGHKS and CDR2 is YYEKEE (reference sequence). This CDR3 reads CASSLDRVVFYEQYF. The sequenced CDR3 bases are TGTGCCAGCAGCTTGGACAGGGTAGTGTTCTACGAG.

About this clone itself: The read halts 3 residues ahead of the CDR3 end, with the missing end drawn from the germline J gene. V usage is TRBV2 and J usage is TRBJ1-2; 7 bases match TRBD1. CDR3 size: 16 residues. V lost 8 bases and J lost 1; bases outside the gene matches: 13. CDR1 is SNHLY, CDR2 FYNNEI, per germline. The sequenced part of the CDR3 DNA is TGTGCCAGCTTTCCGTCGGACAGGCTCGTTAACTATGGC. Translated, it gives CASFPSDRLVNYG. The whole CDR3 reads CASFPSDRLVNYGYTF.

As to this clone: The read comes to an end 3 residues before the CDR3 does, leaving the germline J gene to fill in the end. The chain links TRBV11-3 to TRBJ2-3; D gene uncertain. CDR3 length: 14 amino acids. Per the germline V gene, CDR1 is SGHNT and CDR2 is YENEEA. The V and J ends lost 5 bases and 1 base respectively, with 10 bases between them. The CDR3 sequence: CASSITAGTDTQYF. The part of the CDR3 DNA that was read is TGTGCCAGCAGCATCACGGCGGGCACAGATACG. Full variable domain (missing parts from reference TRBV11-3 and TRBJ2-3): EAGVVQSPRYKIIEKKQPVAFWCNPISGHNTLYWYLQNLGQGPELLIRYENEEAVDDSQLPKDRFSAERLKGVDSTLKIQPAELGDSAVYLCASSITAGTDTQYFGPGTRLTVL.

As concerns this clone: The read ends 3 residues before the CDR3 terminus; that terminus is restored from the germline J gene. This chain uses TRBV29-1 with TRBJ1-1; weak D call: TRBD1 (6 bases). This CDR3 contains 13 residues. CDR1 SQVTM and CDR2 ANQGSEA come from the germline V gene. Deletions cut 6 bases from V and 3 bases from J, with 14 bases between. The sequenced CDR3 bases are TGCAGCGTCCTGGGGGCCGTCGACACTGAA. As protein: CSVLGAVDTE. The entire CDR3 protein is CSVLGAVDTEAFF.

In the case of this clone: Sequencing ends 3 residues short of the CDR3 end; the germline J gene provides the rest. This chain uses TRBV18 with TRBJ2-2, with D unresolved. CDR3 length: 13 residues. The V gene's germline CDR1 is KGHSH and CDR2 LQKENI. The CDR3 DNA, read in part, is TGTGCCAGCTCACCAACCCAGGATGAAAAG. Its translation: CASSPTQDEK. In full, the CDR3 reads CASSPTQDEKLFF.

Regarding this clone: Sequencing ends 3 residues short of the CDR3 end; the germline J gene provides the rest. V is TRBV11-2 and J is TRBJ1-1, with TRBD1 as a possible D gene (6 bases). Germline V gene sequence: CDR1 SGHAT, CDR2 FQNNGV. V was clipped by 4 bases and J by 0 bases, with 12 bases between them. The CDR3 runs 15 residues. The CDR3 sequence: CASSSGQTMNTEAFF. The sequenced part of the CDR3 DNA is TGTGCCAGCAGCTCCGGACAGACCATGAACACTGAA. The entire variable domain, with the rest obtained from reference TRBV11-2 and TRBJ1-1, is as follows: EAGVAQSPRYKIIEKRQSVAFWCNPISGHATLYWYQQILGQGPKLLIQFQNNGVVDDSQLPKDRFSAERLKGVDSTLKIQPAKLEDSAVYLCASSSGQTMNTEAFFGQGTRLTVV.

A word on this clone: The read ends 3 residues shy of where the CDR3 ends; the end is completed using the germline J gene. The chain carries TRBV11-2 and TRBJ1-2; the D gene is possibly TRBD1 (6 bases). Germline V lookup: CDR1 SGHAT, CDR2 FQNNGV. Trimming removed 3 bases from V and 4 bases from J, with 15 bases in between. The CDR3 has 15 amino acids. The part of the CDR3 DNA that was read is TGTGCCAGCAGCTTCGGGGCGGACAGTCTCTATGGC. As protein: CASSFGADSLYG. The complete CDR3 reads CASSFGADSLYGYTF.

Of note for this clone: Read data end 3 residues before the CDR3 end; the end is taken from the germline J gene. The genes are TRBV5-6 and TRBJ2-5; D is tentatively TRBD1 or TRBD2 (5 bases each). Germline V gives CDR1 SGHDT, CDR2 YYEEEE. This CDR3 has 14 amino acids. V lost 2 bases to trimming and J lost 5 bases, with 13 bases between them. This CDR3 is CASSFTQRGETQYF. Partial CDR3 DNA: TGTGCCAGCAGCTTTACCCAGAGGGGCGAGACC.

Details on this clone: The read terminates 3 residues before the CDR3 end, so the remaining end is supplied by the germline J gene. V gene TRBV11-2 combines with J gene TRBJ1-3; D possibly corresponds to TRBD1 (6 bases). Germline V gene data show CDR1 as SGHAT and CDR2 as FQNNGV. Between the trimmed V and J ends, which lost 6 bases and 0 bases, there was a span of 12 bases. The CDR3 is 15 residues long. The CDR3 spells CASRTIRGSGNTIYF. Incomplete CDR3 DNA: TGTGCCAGCAGAACTATCAGGGGCTCTGGAAACACC.

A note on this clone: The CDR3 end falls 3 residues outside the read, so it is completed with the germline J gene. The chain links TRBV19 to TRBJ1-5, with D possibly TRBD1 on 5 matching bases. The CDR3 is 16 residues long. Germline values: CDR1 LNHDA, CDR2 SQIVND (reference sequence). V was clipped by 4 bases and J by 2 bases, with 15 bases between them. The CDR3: CASSTSPWGGNQPQHF. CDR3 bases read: TGTGCCAGTAGTACCTCCCCCTGGGGGGGCAATCAGCCC.

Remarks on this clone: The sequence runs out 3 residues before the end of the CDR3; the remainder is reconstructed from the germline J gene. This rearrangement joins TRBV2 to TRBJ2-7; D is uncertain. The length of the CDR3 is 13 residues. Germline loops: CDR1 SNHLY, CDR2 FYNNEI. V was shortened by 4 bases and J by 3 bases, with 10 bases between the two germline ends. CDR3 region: CASSGVSYYEQYF. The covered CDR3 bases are TGTGCCAGCAGTGGTGTTAGCTACTACGAG.

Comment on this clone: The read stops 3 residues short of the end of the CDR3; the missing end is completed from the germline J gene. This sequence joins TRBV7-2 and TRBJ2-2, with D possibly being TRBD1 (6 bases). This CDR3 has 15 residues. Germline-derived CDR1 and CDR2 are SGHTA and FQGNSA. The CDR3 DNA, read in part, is TGTGCCAGCAGCTTACAGGGGAAGTATAATTCACCG. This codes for CASSLQGKYNSP. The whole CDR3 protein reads CASSLQGKYNSPLFF.

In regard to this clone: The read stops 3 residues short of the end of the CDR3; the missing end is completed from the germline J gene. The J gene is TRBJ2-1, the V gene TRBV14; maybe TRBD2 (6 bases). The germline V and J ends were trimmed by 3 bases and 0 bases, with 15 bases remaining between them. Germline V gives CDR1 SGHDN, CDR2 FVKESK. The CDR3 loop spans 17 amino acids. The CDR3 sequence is CASSHWSLAASYNEQFF. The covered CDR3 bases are TGTGCCAGCAGCCATTGGTCGTTAGCGGCCTCCTACAATGAG.